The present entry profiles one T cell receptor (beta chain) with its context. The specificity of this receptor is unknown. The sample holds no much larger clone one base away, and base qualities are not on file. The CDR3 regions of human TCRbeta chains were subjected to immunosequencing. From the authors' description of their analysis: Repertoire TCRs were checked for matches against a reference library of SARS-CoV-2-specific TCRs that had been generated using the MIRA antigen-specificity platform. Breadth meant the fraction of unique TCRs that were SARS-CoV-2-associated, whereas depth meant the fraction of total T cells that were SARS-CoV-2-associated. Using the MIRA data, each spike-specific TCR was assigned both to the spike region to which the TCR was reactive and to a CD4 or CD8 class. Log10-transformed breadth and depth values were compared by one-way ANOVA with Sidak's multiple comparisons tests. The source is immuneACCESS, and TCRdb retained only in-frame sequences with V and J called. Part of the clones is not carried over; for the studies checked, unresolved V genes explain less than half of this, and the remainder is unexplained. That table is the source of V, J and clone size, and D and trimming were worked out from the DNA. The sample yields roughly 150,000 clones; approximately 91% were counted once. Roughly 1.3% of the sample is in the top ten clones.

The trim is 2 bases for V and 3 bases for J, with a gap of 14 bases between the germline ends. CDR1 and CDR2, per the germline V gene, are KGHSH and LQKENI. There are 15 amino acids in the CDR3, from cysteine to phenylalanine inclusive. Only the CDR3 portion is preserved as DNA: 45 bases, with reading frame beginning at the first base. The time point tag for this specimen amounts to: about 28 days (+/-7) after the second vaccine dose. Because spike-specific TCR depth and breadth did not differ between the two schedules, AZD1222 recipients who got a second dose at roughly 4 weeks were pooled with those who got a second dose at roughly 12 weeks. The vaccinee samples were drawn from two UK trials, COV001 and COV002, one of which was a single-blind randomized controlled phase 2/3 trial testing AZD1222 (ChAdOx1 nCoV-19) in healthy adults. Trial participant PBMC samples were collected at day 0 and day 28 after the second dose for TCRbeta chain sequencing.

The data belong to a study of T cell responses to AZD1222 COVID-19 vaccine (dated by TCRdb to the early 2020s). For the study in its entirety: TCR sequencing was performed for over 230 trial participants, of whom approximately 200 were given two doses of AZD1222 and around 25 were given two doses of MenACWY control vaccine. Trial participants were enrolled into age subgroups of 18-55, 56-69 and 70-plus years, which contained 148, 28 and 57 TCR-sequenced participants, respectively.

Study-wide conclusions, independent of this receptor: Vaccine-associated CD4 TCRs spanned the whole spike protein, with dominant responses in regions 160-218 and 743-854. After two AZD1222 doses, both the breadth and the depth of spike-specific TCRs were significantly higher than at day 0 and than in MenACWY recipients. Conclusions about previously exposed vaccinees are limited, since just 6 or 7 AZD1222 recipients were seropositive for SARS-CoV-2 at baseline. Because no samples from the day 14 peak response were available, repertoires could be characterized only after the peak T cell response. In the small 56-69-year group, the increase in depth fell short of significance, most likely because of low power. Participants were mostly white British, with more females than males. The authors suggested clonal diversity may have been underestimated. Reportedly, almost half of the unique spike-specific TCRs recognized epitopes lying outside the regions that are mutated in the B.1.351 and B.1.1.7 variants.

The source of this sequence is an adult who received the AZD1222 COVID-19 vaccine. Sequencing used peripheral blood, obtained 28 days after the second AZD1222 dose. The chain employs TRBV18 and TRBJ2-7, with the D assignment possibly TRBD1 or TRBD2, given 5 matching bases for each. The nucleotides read TGTGCCAGCTCACCATACGGGACCGCTCGCTACGAGCAGTACTTC. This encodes CASSPYGTARYEQYF.